One sample yielded the 15 T cell receptor beta chains listed below, sequenced in a study of cytomegalovirus exposure and HLA in healthy donors. PCR involved 60 Vbeta and 13 Jbeta primers. The assay was immunoSEQ multiplex PCR, and TCRdb's table has in-frame clones only and misses some. The data hold 90,000 to 100,000 clones, with approximately 70% observed a single time. Sequenced: PBMCs. The receptors were sampled from a man aged 50 or older in good health and CMV-seronegative.

The chain couples TRBV7-2 to TRBJ1-1, with D possibly matching TRBD1 (5 bases). CDR1 and CDR2 from the germline V gene are SGHTA and FQGNSA. The CDR3 covers 16 residues. Deletions cut 4 bases from V and 4 bases from J, with 19 bases between. The CDR3 is CASSSKPATGGTEAFF. The CDR3 coding sequence is TGTGCCAGCAGCTCAAAACCGGCCACAGGTGGCACTGAAGCTTTCTTT.

This chain links TRBV5-1 with TRBJ1-1; D may be TRBD1 (5 bases). Germline values: CDR1 SGHRS, CDR2 YFSETQ. The CDR3 runs to 13 residues. V was shortened by 0 bases and J by 7 bases, with 10 bases between the two germline ends. The CDR3 loop is CASSLVGDGEAFF. The CDR3 DNA sequence: TGCGCCAGCAGCTTGGTAGGGGATGGTGAAGCTTTCTTT.

This clone has a single count. The V call is TRBV7-2, the J call TRBJ1-5; 10 bases are a match to TRBD1. The CDR3 has 17 residues. The germline gives CDR1 SGHTA, CDR2 FQGNSA. The J segment lost 3 bases and the V segment lost 5 bases, leaving 10 bases of the junction unmatched. The CDR3 reads CASSPRGQGVNNQPQHF. The CDR3, as DNA: TGTGCCAGCAGCCCCCGTGGACAGGGGGTTAACAATCAGCCCCAGCATTTT.

This clone came up a few times. The chain uses TRBV6-6 and TRBJ2-7; the match to TRBD1 covers 10 bases. Trimming removed 7 bases from V and 2 bases from J; junction bases left unmatched: 11. The CDR3 length is 16 residues. Germline CDR1 is MNHNY and CDR2 is SVGAGI (reference sequence). The CDR3 loop reads CASTRAGQGSPYEQYF. Here the CDR3 DNA reads TGTGCCAGCACGAGGGCGGGACAGGGGTCTCCCTACGAGCAGTACTTC.

V gene TRBV11-3 combines with J gene TRBJ1-1; TRBD1 matches 8 bases. The V and J ends lost 8 bases and 1 base, in that order; junction bases with no gene match: 3. The CDR3 has 13 amino acids. Looked up from germline, CDR1 is SGHNT and CDR2 is YENEEA. CDR3 region: CASLRGPNTEAFF. CDR3 in DNA: TGTGCCAGCCTCAGGGGGCCGAACACTGAAGCTTTCTTT.

Concerning this clone: Distinct nucleotide sequences in the sample also encode this CDR3. The chain employs TRBV30 and TRBJ2-3, with TRBD2 identical over 8 bases. The germline V gene has CDR1 GTSNPN and CDR2 SVGIG (reference sequence). The CDR3 has 15 amino acids. Unmatched junction bases numbered 10, after V lost 3 bases and J lost 5 bases. The CDR3, as DNA: TGTGCCTGGAGGGAAGCGGGAGCCGAAAGAGATACGCAGTATTTT. Translating it yields CAWREAGAERDTQYF.

This clone was detected only once. This sequence joins TRBV4-3 and TRBJ1-3; TRBD1 matches at 8 bases. Trimming took 3 bases from V and 0 from J; bases not matched to a gene: 10. Per the germline V gene, CDR1 is LGHNA and CDR2 is YSLEER. This CDR3 contains 18 residues. The CDR3 protein is CASSQHLRTGFSGNTIYF. CDR3 bases: TGCGCCAGCAGCCAGCACCTAAGGACAGGGTTCTCTGGAAACACCATATATTTT.

The V gene is TRBV7-9, the J gene TRBJ1-2; D uncertain. Germline values: CDR1 SEHNR, CDR2 FQNEAQ (reference sequence). V was trimmed by 5 bases and J by 7 bases, leaving 17 bases between them. The CDR3 has 14 residues. CDR3 amino acids: CASSPRVFFFGYTF. CDR3 in DNA: TGTGCCAGCAGCCCAAGAGTCTTTTTCTTTGGCTACACCTTC.

The V call is TRBV14, the J call TRBJ2-1, with D perhaps matching TRBD2 (6 bases). Germline CDR1 SGHDN, CDR2 FVKESK. CDR3 length equals 15 residues. V shed 5 bases and J shed 5 bases, with 16 bases lying between them. The CDR3 here is CASSLSWTTNNEQFF. The CDR3 coding sequence is TGTGCCAGCAGCTTATCCTGGACTACAAACAATGAGCAGTTCTTC.

The chain recombines TRBV6-5 with TRBJ1-2; 8 bases map to TRBD1. V shed 0 bases, J shed 7 bases, and the junction held 10 bases outside the gene matches. This CDR3 is built from 16 residues. CDR1 MNHEY and CDR2 SVGAGI come from the germline V gene. CDR3 region: CASSYSRGRGRTGYTF. DNA for the CDR3: TGTGCCAGCAGTTACTCGAGGGGCAGGGGGCGTACTGGCTACACCTTC.

The rearrangement joins TRBV30 to TRBJ1-4, with unresolved D. Trimming took off 6 bases at V and 5 bases at J, with 13 bases between the two ends. The CDR3 has 13 residues. The germline V gene has CDR1 GTSNPN and CDR2 SVGIG (reference sequence). CDR3 in DNA: TGTGCCTGTTCCGGCAGGCTAAATGAAAAACTGTTTTTT. Translated: CACSGRLNEKLFF. Filled out from reference TRBV30 and TRBJ1-4, the complete variable domain reads SQTIHQWPATLVQPVGSPLSLECTVEGTSNPNLYWYRQAAGRGLQLLFYSVGIGQISSEVPQNLSASRPQDRQFILSSKKLLLSDSGFYLCACSGRLNEKLFFGSGTQLSVL.

This chain connects TRBV15 to TRBJ2-1, with 7 bases lining up with TRBD1. With V trimmed by 5 bases and J by 1 base, 11 bases remained unmatched. In germline, CDR1 is LNHNV, CDR2 YYDKDF (reference sequence). The CDR3 contains 17 residues. In DNA form, the CDR3 reads TGTGCCACCAGCCGCGAGGGGGCAGGCCTATCCTACAATGAGCAGTTCTTC. This codes for CATSREGAGLSYNEQFF.

This clone was recorded only once. V is TRBV4-2 and J is TRBJ2-1; D gene ambiguous. CDR3 length: 18 amino acids. The germline V gene has CDR1 LGHNA and CDR2 YNFKEQ. Trimming shortened V by 0 bases and J by 0 bases, and 15 bases separated the two germline ends. The CDR3 sequence is CASSQDRVGVLSYNEQFF. The CDR3 coding sequence is TGTGCCAGCAGCCAAGATCGGGTCGGAGTTCTCTCCTACAATGAGCAGTTCTTC.

This chain uses TRBV2 with TRBJ1-1; 8 bases are shared with TRBD1. V was clipped by 2 bases and J by 1 base; unmatched bases: 0. This CDR3 has 14 amino acids. CDR1 is SNHLY and CDR2 is FYNNEI in the germline V gene. The CDR3 sequence: CASSEQGANTEAFF. The CDR3 nucleotides are TGTGCCAGCAGTGAACAGGGGGCGAACACTGAAGCTTTCTTT.

This clone was seen a handful of times. The chain employs TRBV5-1 and TRBJ2-5, with a tentative D call TRBD1 (5 bases). This CDR3 region has 14 residues. Germline assignment: CDR1 SGHRS and CDR2 YFSETQ. V was cut by 0 bases and J by 3 bases, with 9 bases left in between. The CDR3 nucleotides are TGCGCCAGCAGCTTGGTGGGGCTAGAAGAGACCCAGTACTTC. As protein: CASSLVGLEETQYF.